These 25 T cell receptor beta chains were all obtained from the same sample, sequenced in a study of Graves' ophthalmopathy and Graves' hyperthyroidism. TCR beta CDR3 regions were amplified from RNA transcripts. HTBI primers were used in a first-round RT-PCR, which preceded a second-round multiplex PCR. TCRdb ran MiXCR on the multiplex PCR reads and lists one entry per CDR3 protein. Of 400,000 to 500,000 distinct CDR3 sequences in the sample, under 25% were seen once. What was sequenced was peripheral blood. The receptors were gathered from a young woman with stable Graves' hyperthyroidism.

A remark on this clonotype: At one end, the junction sequence differs from germline, possibly due to a read error. The chain joins TRBV19 to TRBJ2-7; D not certain. This CDR3 is built from 15 residues. Germline V gives CDR1 LNHDA, CDR2 SQIVND (reference sequence). The DNA for the CDR3 is TGTGCCAGTAGTACCCATAACACGCAAACCTACGATCAGTACTTC. Amino acid sequence: CASSTHNTQTYDQYF.

This clonotype was observed a handful of times. The gene calls are TRBV14 and TRBJ1-1; TRBD1 agrees at 7 bases. The CDR3 runs 14 residues. V was pared by 1 base and J by 11 bases, with 10 bases of the junction left unmatched. The germline CDR1 and CDR2 sequences are SGHDN and FVKESK. CDR3 sequence: CASSQGLQGFRAFF. The DNA of the CDR3 is TGTGCCAGCAGCCAAGGCCTACAGGGGTTTAGGGCTTTCTTT. The full variable domain, in which reference TRBV14 and TRBJ1-1 provide the parts outside the CDR3, is EAGVTQFPSHSVIEKGQTVTLRCDPISGHDNLYWYRRVMGKEIKFLLHFVKESKQDESGMPNNRFLAERTGGTYSTLKVQPAELEDSGVYFCASSQGLQGFRAFFGQGTRLTVV.

At least ten counts were recorded for this clonotype. The chain couples TRBV5-1 to TRBJ1-1; possible D gene TRBD1, 6 bases. Germline assignment: CDR1 SGHRS and CDR2 YFSETQ. The CDR3 sequence is 14 residues long. Trimming removed 2 bases from V and 7 bases from J, with 15 bases in between. CDR3 loop: CASSFTGKRVEAFF. The CDR3 bases are TGCGCCAGCAGCTTTACAGGGAAAAGGGTTGAAGCTTTCTTT.

V gene TRBV25-1 combines with J gene TRBJ1-3; no clear D. The CDR3 is 12 amino acids. Germline CDR1 and CDR2: MGHDK and SYGVNS. Between the trimmed V and J ends, which lost 3 bases and 7 bases, there was a span of 7 bases. The CDR3 protein is CASSDYINTIYF. The CDR3 DNA follows: TGTGCCAGCAGTGATTATATTAACACCATATATTTT. Variable domain in full (rest from reference TRBV25-1 and TRBJ1-3): EADIYQTPRYLVIGTGKKITLECSQTMGHDKMYWYQQDPGMELHLIHYSYGVNSTEKGDLSSESTVSRIRTEHFPLTLESARPSHTSQYLCASSDYINTIYFGEGSWLTVV.

The DNA of the CDR3 is TGCGCCAGCAGCCAAGGGTACAGGGAACCCTACGAGCAGTACTTC. It codes for CASSQGYREPYEQYF. The genes are TRBV4-1 and TRBJ2-7, with D maybe TRBD1 (6 bases). The CDR3 is 15 residues long. Trimming took off 1 base at V and 2 bases at J, with 12 bases between the two ends. Per germline, CDR1 MGHRA and CDR2 YSYEKL.

The chain couples TRBV3-1 to TRBJ2-5; weak D call: TRBD2 (7 bases). The CDR3 contains 18 residues. Germline values: CDR1 LGHDT, CDR2 YNNKEL (reference sequence). The V end lost 4 bases, the J end lost 6 bases, and 27 bases lay between the germline ends. CDR3 coding DNA: TGTGCCAGCAGCCCCCATTTAGGGGGGGAGGGCCCAGGGAAGACCCAGTACTTC. Protein product: CASSPHLGGEGPGKTQYF.

A word on this clonotype: A read error is likely, as this CDR3 ends without the conserved phenylalanine or tryptophan. The limits of the CDR3 on the DNA are not certain, so only TCRdb's listed CDR3 is given. The V gene is TRBV6-1, the J gene TRBJ2-5; the D segment call TRBD1 is taken from the table without a DNA check. Counting both end residues, the CDR3 totals 14 amino acids. Germline-derived CDR1 and CDR2 are MNHNS and SASEGT. The CDR3: CASKRPGGAETQDC.

V and J are TRBV27 and TRBJ2-7, with 8 bases fitting TRBD1. CDR3 length: 14 amino acids. With V trimmed by 5 bases and J by 7 bases, 10 bases remained unmatched. The germline V gene encodes CDR1 MNHEY and CDR2 SMNVEV (reference sequence). This CDR3 is CASSPGQEAGEQYF. CDR3 sequence (DNA): TGTGCCAGCAGTCCGGGACAGGAGGCAGGGGAGCAGTACTTC.

In its sample, this clonotype was seen many times. The J gene is TRBJ2-5, the V gene TRBV28; D unresolved. The germline V gene has CDR1 MDHEN and CDR2 SYDVKM. CDR3 length: 13 residues. Trimming removed 6 bases from V and 5 bases from J, with 13 bases in between. The CDR3 spells CASRGPAVETQYF. DNA of the CDR3: TGTGCCAGCAGGGGTCCGGCGGTGGAGACCCAGTACTTC. Based on the CDR3 plus reference TRBV28 and TRBJ2-5, the full variable domain is DVKVTQSSRYLVKRTGEKVFLECVQDMDHENMFWYRQDPGLGLRLIYFSYDVKMKEKGDIPEGYSVSREKKERFSLILESASTNQTSMYLCASRGPAVETQYFGPGTRLLVL.

This clonotype was detected ten times or more. The chain joins TRBV6-1 to TRBJ1-1, with D unresolved. CDR1 and CDR2 (germline): MNHNS, SASEGT. Trimming took off 0 bases at V and 4 bases at J, with 6 bases between the two ends. This CDR3 is 13 amino acids long. CDR3 region: CASSEAQVTEAFF. CDR3 nucleotide sequence: TGTGCCAGCAGTGAAGCGCAGGTCACTGAAGCTTTCTTT.

This clonotype occurred many times. The gene calls are TRBV7-9 and TRBJ2-2; 8 positions match TRBD1. V lost 3 bases and J lost 3; bases outside the gene matches: 3. The CDR3 is made up of 15 amino acids. The V gene's germline CDR1 is SEHNR and CDR2 FQNEAQ (reference sequence). The CDR3 nucleotides are TGTGCCAGCAGCTTGACAGGGGCCCACACCGGGGAGCTGTTTTTT. This gives the protein CASSLTGAHTGELFF. The complete variable domain, with remaining parts taken from reference TRBV7-9 and TRBJ2-2, reads DTGVSQNPRHKITKRGQNVTFRCDPISEHNRLYWYRQTLGQGPEFLTYFQNEAQLEKSRLLSDRFSAERPKGSFSTLEIQRTEQGDSAMYLCASSLTGAHTGELFFGEGSRLTVL.

Many counts were recorded for this clonotype. A single base separates this from a much larger clone, so it may be a read error. The CDR3 here is CASSLSRGNTEAFF. The CDR3 region has the DNA TGTGCCAGCAGCTTAAGCAGGGGGAACACTGAAGCTTTCTTT. The rearrangement uses TRBV7-2 and TRBJ1-1; D is perhaps TRBD1 (6 bases). The CDR3 contains 14 residues. V shed 2 bases and J shed 1 base, with 8 bases lying between them. In germline, CDR1 is SGHTA, CDR2 FQGNSA.

This clonotype was observed at least ten times. This sequence joins TRBV28 and TRBJ2-7, with D possibly being TRBD2 (6 bases). CDR1 and CDR2 from the germline V gene are MDHEN and SYDVKM. This CDR3 is built from 15 residues. V was pared by 3 bases and J by 0 bases, with 12 bases between. The CDR3: CASSFGGQDSYEQYF. The CDR3, as DNA: TGTGCCAGCAGTTTTGGAGGGCAAGACTCCTACGAGCAGTACTTC.

This clonotype was counted many times. J is TRBJ2-5 and V is TRBV27, with D possibly TRBD1 on 6 matching bases. The CDR3 contains 16 residues. In germline, CDR1 is MNHEY, CDR2 SMNVEV (reference sequence). Trimming cost V 3 bases and J 1 base, with 15 bases left between them. The CDR3 nucleotides read TGTGCCAGCAGTTTCAAAACCGGGACAAGCCAAGAGACCCAGTACTTC. Translation: CASSFKTGTSQETQYF.

The sample holds many counts of this clonotype. This chain's CDR3 is CASSQTGNGANVLTF. CDR3 DNA sequence: TGTGCCAGCAGCCAGACAGGGAACGGGGCCAACGTCCTGACTTTC. V is TRBV12-3 or TRBV12-4 and J is TRBJ2-6; 7 nucleotides align to TRBD1. After removal of 6 bases from V and 4 bases from J, the junction contained 6 bases not matched to a gene. The CDR3 covers 15 residues.

This clonotype was counted at least ten times. This sequence joins TRBV6-1 and TRBJ1-2, with a tentative D call TRBD1 (5 bases). V was pared by 7 bases and J by 4 bases, with 13 bases between. CDR3 length: 13 residues. The V gene's germline CDR1 is MNHNS and CDR2 SASEGT. The CDR3 DNA reads as TGTGCCAGCACGCCAGGGCGACGCTATGGCTACACCTTC. Encoded protein: CASTPGRRYGYTF.

This clonotype has a single count. This sequence joins TRBV29-1 and TRBJ2-2, with D maybe TRBD1 (5 bases). The germline CDR1 and CDR2 sequences are SQVTM and ANQGSEA. This CDR3 has 13 amino acids. Trimming removed 6 bases at V and 9 bases at J, with 17 bases between. The CDR3, as DNA: TGCAGCGTACGCCTTGACAGCGACCGGGAGCTGTTTTTT. Protein: CSVRLDSDRELFF.

This clonotype was counted at least ten times. The rearrangement links TRBV7-9 to TRBJ2-5, with TRBD1 identical over 7 bases. The length of the CDR3 is 13 residues. CDR1 is SEHNR, CDR2 FQNEAQ, per germline (reference sequence). V lost 6 bases, J lost 6 bases, and 7 bases stayed unmatched. CDR3 loop: CASRWNRGKTQYF. The CDR3 coding sequence is TGTGCCAGCAGGTGGAACAGGGGAAAGACCCAGTACTTC.

Many counts were recorded for this clonotype. V usage is TRBV7-2 and J usage is TRBJ1-2; D is possibly TRBD1 (5 bases). Germline loops: CDR1 SGHTA, CDR2 FQGNSA. Trimming pared 5 bases from V and 13 bases from J, leaving 14 bases between. The CDR3 consists of 11 residues. The CDR3 region has the DNA TGTGCCAGCAGCCCTACCCCAGGGTTCACCTTC. This codes for CASSPTPGFTF.

This clonotype has a count of ten or more. This rearrangement joins TRBV7-3 to TRBJ1-1; TRBD1 might be the D (5 bases). The CDR3 spans 13 residues. V was clipped by 5 bases and J by 4 bases, with 11 bases between them. The germline CDR1 and CDR2 sequences are SGHTA and FQGTGA. CDR3 sequence reads: CASSQGSTTEAFF. Here the CDR3 DNA reads TGTGCCAGCAGCCAGGGTAGCACCACTGAAGCTTTCTTT.

This clonotype showed up many times. The chain combines TRBV7-9 with TRBJ2-7; D not certain. The CDR3 has 12 residues. The germline CDR1 and CDR2 sequences are SEHNR and FQNEAQ (reference sequence). V lost 6 bases to trimming and J lost 6 bases, with 12 bases between them. The CDR3 region is CASRPAVGEQYF. The CDR3 DNA reads TGTGCCAGCAGGCCCGCAGTAGGCGAGCAGTACTTC.

This clonotype occurred a few times. The rearrangement uses TRBV30 and TRBJ1-1; D remains ambiguous. Germline V gene data show CDR1 as GTSNPN and CDR2 as SVGIG (reference sequence). V shed 2 bases and J shed 1 base, with 11 bases lying between them. The CDR3 totals 14 residues. CDR3 nucleotides: TGTGCCTGGAGTCCTTACTACGGGAACACTGAAGCTTTCTTT. This encodes CAWSPYYGNTEAFF.

The chain has TRBV6-5 and TRBJ2-7, with a tentative D call TRBD2 (5 bases). There are 16 residues in the CDR3. V was trimmed by 0 bases and J by 1 base, leaving 13 bases between them. The germline V gene encodes CDR1 MNHEY and CDR2 SVGAGI. CDR3 in DNA: TGTGCCAGCAGTTACTCGACTTTCGGGGAATCCTACGAGCAGTACTTC. This codes for CASSYSTFGESYEQYF.

V gene TRBV6-1 combines with J gene TRBJ2-7; D remains ambiguous. V was clipped by 6 bases and J by 0 bases, with 12 bases between them. Per germline, CDR1 MNHNS and CDR2 SASEGT. This CDR3 is built from 14 residues. The CDR3 loop is CASSPTSSSYEQYF. The DNA of the CDR3 is TGTGCCAGCAGCCCCACGTCTAGCTCCTACGAGCAGTACTTC.

The rearrangement uses TRBV4-1 and TRBJ2-5; D is unresolved. Trimming pared 4 bases from V and 4 bases from J, leaving 10 bases between. This CDR3 contains 13 residues. Germline values: CDR1 MGHRA, CDR2 YSYEKL. The CDR3 DNA follows: TGCGCCAGCAGCCCCGTTCGGCTAGAGACCCAGTACTTC. Encoded protein: CASSPVRLETQYF.